The rows below give T cell receptor beta chains drawn from one sample of a study of shared clonotypes between healthy human individuals. Assay used: immunoSEQ multiplex PCR; TCRdb lists only in-frame clones, some missing. The table shows more than 1.2 million clones, with roughly 98.5% occurring only once. Sequencing was carried out using naive CD4+ T cells sorted from blood. These receptors all stem from a man in his thirties or forties in good health. Both conserved end residues are part of each CDR3. The D gene is left open where the match is weak. Clone size, where shown, is once, few, many, or a class for clones that have expanded.

TRBJ1-5	NA	NA	TRBV11-2	CASSATANQPQHF	TGTGCCAGCAGCGCTACAGCTAATCAGCCCCAGCATTTT
TRBJ1-5	TRBD1	once	TRBV5-6	CASSSTGVQPQHF	TGTGCCAGCAGCTCGACAGGGGTCCAGCCCCAGCATTTT
TRBJ1-2	NA	NA	TRBV6-5	CASSYLGTEYGYTF	TGTGCCAGCAGTTATCTGGGCACAGAGTATGGCTACACCTTC
TRBJ1-3	NA	NA	TRBV6-6	CASSYSQGLGNTIYF	TGTGCCAGCAGTTACTCCCAGGGCCTGGGGAACACCATATATTTT
TRBJ1-1	TRBD1	NA	TRBV18	CASSATGGDLNTEAFF	TGTGCCAGCTCAGCGACAGGGGGAGACTTGAACACTGAAGCTTTCTTT
TRBJ2-1	TRBD2	once	TRBV4-1	CASSHSMGGLAGAQNEQFF	TGCGCCAGCAGCCATTCCATGGGGGGACTAGCGGGAGCTCAGAATGAGCAGTTCTTC
TRBJ2-7	TRBD1	NA	TRBV5-4	CASSSTQGAQEQYF	TGTGCCAGCAGCTCGACACAGGGGGCGCAGGAGCAGTACTTC
TRBJ2-1	NA	NA	TRBV9	CARNPQYHSYNEQFF	TGTGCCAGAAATCCACAGTACCACTCCTACAATGAGCAGTTCTTC
TRBJ2-1	NA	NA	TRBV14	CASSHLRALSYNEQFF	TGTGCCAGCAGCCATCTACGAGCCCTCTCCTACAATGAGCAGTTCTTC
TRBJ2-5	NA	NA	TRBV15	CATSIVAGQQETQYF	TGTGCCACCAGCATTGTGGCGGGACAGCAAGAGACCCAGTACTTC
TRBJ1-1	NA	NA	TRBV9	CASSVLVDGTEAFF	TGTGCCAGCAGCGTATTGGTGGATGGCACTGAAGCTTTCTTT
TRBJ1-1	TRBD1	NA	TRBV5-1	CASSQGQAANTEAFF	TGCGCCAGCAGCCAGGGACAGGCAGCGAACACTGAAGCTTTCTTT
TRBJ2-1	TRBD1	NA	TRBV28	CASSFNRGVFNEQFF	TGTGCCAGCAGTTTTAACAGGGGGGTTTTCAATGAGCAGTTCTTC
TRBJ2-1	NA	NA	TRBV15	CATSRDKGRERFF	TGTGCCACCAGCAGAGATAAGGGCAGGGAGCGGTTCTTC
TRBJ2-7	NA	NA	TRBV7-2	CASSSPRTAGLVYEQYF	TGTGCCAGCAGCTCGCCCCGGACAGCGGGACTTGTCTACGAGCAGTACTTC
TRBJ1-1	NA	NA	TRBV18	CASSPFEGQGTEAFF	TGTGCCAGCTCACCATTTGAGGGCCAGGGGACTGAAGCTTTCTTT
TRBJ2-7	NA	once	TRBV11-2	CASSLNRDVYEQYF	TGTGCCAGCAGCTTAAACCGGGACGTTTACGAGCAGTACTTC
TRBJ2-2	NA	NA	TRBV5-1	CASRKARLANTGELFF	TGCGCCAGCAGAAAGGCGAGGCTCGCAAACACCGGGGAGCTGTTTTTT
TRBJ2-3	NA	once	TRBV9	CASSASTDTQYF	TGTGCCAGCAGCGCCAGCACAGATACGCAGTATTTT
TRBJ1-4	NA	NA	TRBV18	CASSPQTANEKLF	TGTGCCAGCTCACCACAGACAGCTAATGAAAAGCTGTTT
TRBJ2-7	NA	few	TRBV29-1	CSVGQNYEQYF	TGCAGCGTGGGACAAAACTACGAGCAGTACTTC
TRBJ2-1	TRBD1	NA	TRBV5-1	CASSSGTGASNEQFF	TGCGCCAGCAGCTCCGGGACAGGGGCTTCCAATGAGCAGTTCTTC
TRBJ2-7	TRBD2	NA	TRBV4-1	CASSQVGGRYEQYF	TGCGCCAGCAGCCAAGTCGGCGGGAGGTACGAGCAGTACTTC
TRBJ2-5	NA	NA	TRBV18	CASSRLVIGQETQYF	TGTGCCAGCTCACGCCTGGTGATTGGCCAAGAGACCCAGTACTTC
TRBJ2-3	NA	once	TRBV7-9	CASRWGGTDTQYF	TGTGCCAGCAGGTGGGGAGGCACAGATACGCAGTATTTT
TRBJ2-1	TRBD2	NA	TRBV5-1	CASSLGLAGNEQFF	TGCGCCAGCAGCTTGGGACTAGCGGGTAATGAGCAGTTCTTC
TRBJ2-3	NA	NA	TRBV5-4	CASSRRTDTQYF	TGTGCCAGCAGCCGTCGAACAGATACGCAGTATTTT
TRBJ1-1	NA	NA	TRBV2	CARAKAPGTEAFF	TGTGCCAGGGCTAAGGCCCCGGGCACTGAAGCTTTCTTT
TRBJ2-3	NA	once	TRBV7-2	CASSRTRKSTDTQYF	TGTGCCAGCAGCCGTACGAGGAAGAGCACAGATACGCAGTATTTT
TRBJ2-7	NA	NA	TRBV2	CASSALPGYEQYF	TGTGCCAGCAGTGCCCTTCCGGGGTACGAGCAGTACTTC
TRBJ2-1	NA	NA	TRBV5-4	CASSLEAYNEQFF	TGTGCCAGCAGCTTAGAAGCCTACAATGAGCAGTTCTTC
TRBJ2-1	TRBD2	NA	TRBV6-4	CASSDSPGGNNEQFF	TGTGCCAGCAGTGACTCTCCGGGGGGGAACAATGAGCAGTTCTTC
TRBJ1-2	NA	NA	TRBV7-9	CASSSIAVRGYTF	TGTGCCAGCAGTTCCATCGCAGTCCGTGGCTACACCTTC
TRBJ2-3	NA	NA	TRBV7-9	CASSLDTDTQYF	TGTGCCAGCAGCTTAGACACAGATACGCAGTATTTT
TRBJ1-1	NA	NA	TRBV5-8	CASSFPAGARTEAFF	TGTGCCAGCAGCTTTCCCGCGGGAGCCCGCACTGAAGCTTTCTTT
TRBJ2-5	TRBD2	NA	TRBV11-2	CASSPILLTSGGRGETQYF	TGTGCCAGCAGCCCCATATTACTTACTAGCGGAGGCCGAGGAGAGACCCAGTACTTC
TRBJ2-3	TRBD2	NA	TRBV28	CASSFMMGRGLAGTTDTQYF	TGTGCCAGCAGTTTTATGATGGGTAGGGGACTAGCGGGGACCACAGATACGCAGTATTTT
TRBJ2-3	NA	NA	TRBV14	CASSVAQTSTDTQYF	TGTGCCAGCAGCGTGGCACAGACTAGCACAGATACGCAGTATTTT
TRBJ2-3	NA	NA	TRBV5-1	CASSLRWADTQYF	TGCGCCAGCAGCCTTCGGTGGGCAGATACGCAGTATTTT
TRBJ1-2	TRBD1	NA	TRBV5-1	CASSLEGAGTAYGYTF	TGCGCCAGCAGCTTGGAGGGGGCCGGAACCGCTTATGGCTACACCTTC
TRBJ1-5	NA	once	TRBV10-3	CASRDSNQPQHF	TGTGCCAGCCGGGACAGCAATCAGCCCCAGCATTTT
TRBJ1-1	NA	NA	TRBV18	CASSLQGRLFFEAFF	TGTGCCAGCTCTTTGCAGGGGAGGTTATTTTTTGAAGCTTTCTTT
TRBJ1-4	TRBD1	NA	TRBV5-5	CASRIHQGASNEKLFF	TGTGCCAGCAGAATACACCAGGGGGCCTCTAATGAAAAACTGTTTTTT
TRBJ2-7	NA	NA	TRBV5-1	CASSLMQGQSEQYF	TGCGCCAGCAGCTTAATGCAGGGTCAATCCGAGCAGTACTTC
TRBJ2-6	NA	NA	TRBV5-1	CASRPGSSGANVLTF	TGCGCCAGCAGGCCGGGGAGCTCTGGGGCCAACGTCCTGACTTTC
TRBJ2-3	TRBD2	once	TRBV7-9	CASSLPTVTSGSVMNTQYF	TGTGCCAGCAGCTTACCGACGGTGACTAGCGGGAGTGTCATGAATACGCAGTATTTT
TRBJ2-5	NA	NA	TRBV6-1	CASSDSIGGETQYF	TGTGCCAGCAGTGACTCTATCGGGGGAGAGACCCAGTACTTC
TRBJ2-7	TRBD2	once	TRBV4-1	CASSQVRSSGSDEQYF	TGCGCCAGCAGCCAAGTTAGGTCTAGCGGGAGCGACGAGCAGTACTTC
TRBJ1-2	TRBD1	NA	TRBV5-1	CASSLAQGRIYGYTF	TGCGCCAGCAGCTTGGCACAGGGGCGCATCTATGGCTACACCTTC
TRBJ2-7	TRBD1	NA	TRBV19	CASSGQAWHEQYF	TGTGCCAGTAGTGGACAGGCGTGGCACGAGCAGTACTTC
TRBJ2-3	TRBD2	once	TRBV28	CASSLGGRVADTQYF	TGTGCCAGCAGTTTAGGCGGGAGGGTGGCAGATACGCAGTATTTT
TRBJ1-3	TRBD1	NA	TRBV9	CASSIGTAPGNTIYF	TGTGCCAGCAGTATAGGGACAGCTCCTGGAAACACCATATATTTT
TRBJ2-2	NA	NA	TRBV2	CASRDISGELFF	TGTGCCAGCAGGGACATTTCCGGGGAGCTGTTTTTT
TRBJ1-2	TRBD1	NA	TRBV28	CVTGHFYGYTF	TGTGTGACAGGGCACTTTTATGGCTACACCTTC